Listed below are T cell receptor beta chains from one sample, sequenced in a study of regulatory T cells in long-lasting Graves disease. TCRdb called the multiplex PCR reads again in MiXCR, with one record for every CDR3 protein. The sample lists over 350,000 distinct CDR3 sequences, over 14% occurring once. The same sample was also studied in work on T cells in Graves' hyperthyroidism and ophthalmopathy.

This material consisted of peripheral blood mononuclear cells (PBMCs), taken at new diagnosis, from a patient treated with antithyroid drugs. The receptors here all came from a woman in her thirties or forties with Graves disease. CDR3s include the opening cysteine and the closing phenylalanine or tryptophan. Fields, in order: V gene, clone size, D gene, J gene, CDR3 protein, CDR3 DNA. The D gene is left open where the match is weak. Clone size appears in some rows only: once, few, many, or a class for an expanded clone.

v_gene: TRBV5-1
abundance: few
d_gene: NA
j_gene: TRBJ2-6
CDR3aa: CASSFGRDHSGANVLTF
CDR3nt: TGCGCCAGCAGCTTCGGCAGGGACCACTCTGGGGCCAACGTCCTGACTTTC

v_gene: TRBV7-8
abundance: once
d_gene: NA
j_gene: TRBJ2-7
CDR3aa: CASSLMKISYEQYF
CDR3nt: TGTGCCAGCAGCTTAATGAAAATCTCCTACGAGCAGTACTTC

v_gene: TRBV20-1
abundance: few
d_gene: NA
j_gene: TRBJ2-3
CDR3aa: CSARGGPRPSTDTQYF
CDR3nt: TGCAGTGCTAGGGGCGGACCACGGCCTAGCACAGATACGCAGTATTTT

v_gene: TRBV9
abundance: NA
d_gene: NA
j_gene: TRBJ2-7
CDR3aa: CASSVASAGNYEQYF
CDR3nt: TGTGCCAGCAGCGTAGCATCGGCCGGTAACTACGAGCAGTACTTC

v_gene: TRBV7-2
abundance: few
d_gene: NA
j_gene: TRBJ2-5
CDR3aa: CASSARRGETQYF
CDR3nt: TGTGCCAGCAGCGCGCGGCGGGGCGAGACCCAGTACTTC

v_gene: TRBV7-2
abundance: many
d_gene: NA
j_gene: TRBJ2-1
CDR3aa: CASGFTGQVSYNEQFF
CDR3nt: TGTGCCAGCGGTTTTACAGGGCAGGTATCCTACAATGAGCAGTTCTTC

v_gene: TRBV19
abundance: many
d_gene: TRBD2
j_gene: TRBJ2-5
CDR3aa: CASSASGTYQETQYF
CDR3nt: TGTGCCAGTAGTGCTAGCGGTACATACCAAGAGACCCAGTACTTC

v_gene: TRBV5-4
abundance: NA
d_gene: TRBD2
j_gene: TRBJ2-1
CDR3aa: CASRRTSGRLTPHEQFF
CDR3nt: TGTGCCAGCAGACGGACTAGCGGGAGGCTAACCCCTCATGAGCAGTTCTTC

v_gene: TRBV6-5
abundance: many
d_gene: NA
j_gene: TRBJ1-4
CDR3aa: CASSFTTAANEKLFF
CDR3nt: TGTGCCAGCAGTTTCACGACTGCAGCTAATGAAAAACTGTTTTTT

v_gene: TRBV27
abundance: few
d_gene: NA
j_gene: TRBJ2-1
CDR3aa: CASSSPGLPAEQFF
CDR3nt: TGTGCCAGCAGTTCGCCGGGACTTCCTGCTGAGCAGTTCTTC

v_gene: TRBV5-4
abundance: many
d_gene: NA
j_gene: TRBJ1-1
CDR3aa: CASRTLGQMNTEAFF
CDR3nt: TGTGCCAGCAGAACCCTGGGGCAGATGAACACTGAAGCTTTCTTT

v_gene: TRBV2
abundance: many
d_gene: NA
j_gene: TRBJ1-1
CDR3aa: CASSNQGRDTEAFF
CDR3nt: TGTGCCAGCAGCAATCAGGGGAGAGACACTGAAGCTTTCTTT

v_gene: TRBV9
abundance: NA
d_gene: TRBD2
j_gene: TRBJ2-7
CDR3aa: CASSVDPAGESEQYF
CDR3nt: TGTGCCAGCAGCGTAGATCCAGCGGGAGAAAGCGAGCAGTACTTC

v_gene: TRBV12-3/TRBV12-4
abundance: many
d_gene: TRBD2
j_gene: TRBJ2-1
CDR3aa: CASSYPPGGGSSYNEQFF
CDR3nt: TGTGCCAGCAGTTACCCACCGGGGGGGGGGAGCTCCTACAATGAGCAGTTCTTC

v_gene: TRBV9
abundance: many
d_gene: NA
j_gene: TRBJ1-1
CDR3aa: CASSVGGEGEAFF
CDR3nt: TGTGCCAGCAGCGTAGGAGGGGAGGGTGAAGCTTTCTTT

v_gene: TRBV29-1
abundance: NA
d_gene: NA
j_gene: TRBJ1-1
CDR3aa: CSVEVGSGTEAFF
CDR3nt: TGCAGCGTTGAAGTGGGATCCGGGACAGAAGCTTTCTTT

v_gene: TRBV2
abundance: many
d_gene: TRBD2
j_gene: TRBJ2-3
CDR3aa: CASSGTSGFTDTQYF
CDR3nt: TGTGCCAGCAGTGGGACTAGCGGATTCACAGATACGCAGTATTTT

v_gene: TRBV10-3
abundance: NA
d_gene: NA
j_gene: TRBJ2-1
CDR3aa: CAISDPPRLRGSRGEQFF
CDR3nt: TGTGCCATCAGTGATCCTCCCCGGCTTAGAGGGAGTAGGGGTGAGCAGTTCTTC

v_gene: TRBV28
abundance: few
d_gene: NA
j_gene: TRBJ2-7
CDR3aa: CASTPPGRTSYEQYF
CDR3nt: TGTGCCAGCACCCCCCCGGGACGAACTTCCTACGAGCAGTACTTC

v_gene: TRBV30
abundance: many
d_gene: NA
j_gene: TRBJ1-6
CDR3aa: CAGRRSNNSPLHF
CDR3nt: TGTGCCGGGAGACGGTCTAATAATTCACCCCTCCACTTT

v_gene: TRBV12-3/TRBV12-4
abundance: many
d_gene: TRBD2
j_gene: TRBJ2-2
CDR3aa: CASSSGGGTPNTGELFF
CDR3nt: TGTGCCAGCAGTTCCGGGGGGGGAACCCCGAACACCGGGGAGCTGTTTTTT

v_gene: TRBV12-3/TRBV12-4
abundance: NA
d_gene: NA
j_gene: TRBJ1-1
CDR3aa: CASSPGTTGNTEAFF
CDR3nt: TGTGCCAGCAGTCCCGGGACCACGGGGAACACTGAAGCTTTCTTT

v_gene: TRBV5-4
abundance: many
d_gene: TRBD2
j_gene: TRBJ2-5
CDR3aa: CASSLAGLAGVGETQYF
CDR3nt: TGTGCCAGCAGCTTGGCCGGACTAGCGGGAGTGGGCGAGACCCAGTACTTC

v_gene: TRBV7-2
abundance: NA
d_gene: NA
j_gene: TRBJ2-1
CDR3aa: CASMLYNEQFF
CDR3nt: TGTGCCAGCATGCTTTACAATGAGCAGTTCTTC

v_gene: TRBV9
abundance: NA
d_gene: NA
j_gene: TRBJ2-1
CDR3aa: CASSGPGVLGVNEQFF
CDR3nt: TGTGCCAGCAGCGGACCGGGGGTGCTAGGGGTCAATGAGCAGTTCTTC

v_gene: TRBV5-1
abundance: NA
d_gene: NA
j_gene: TRBJ2-6
CDR3aa: CASSLEVPGANVLTF
CDR3nt: TGCGCCAGCAGCTTGGAGGTACCGGGGGCCAACGTCCTGACTTTC

v_gene: TRBV20-1
abundance: many
d_gene: NA
j_gene: TRBJ1-3
CDR3aa: CSARGGGNTIYF
CDR3nt: TGCAGTGCTAGAGGTGGAGGAAACACCATATATTTT

v_gene: TRBV2
abundance: many
d_gene: NA
j_gene: TRBJ2-2
CDR3aa: CASRSRAGTNTGELFF
CDR3nt: TGTGCCAGCAGAAGCAGGGCAGGGACGAACACCGGGGAGCTGTTTTTT

v_gene: TRBV11-3
abundance: many
d_gene: TRBD1
j_gene: TRBJ2-1
CDR3aa: CASSLTPPDRAHEQFF
CDR3nt: TGTGCCAGCAGCTTAACCCCCCCTGACAGGGCCCATGAGCAGTTCTTC

v_gene: TRBV28
abundance: many
d_gene: TRBD1
j_gene: TRBJ2-7
CDR3aa: CASSPPGTARYEQYF
CDR3nt: TGTGCCAGCAGCCCACCCGGGACAGCAAGATACGAGCAGTACTTC

v_gene: TRBV20-1
abundance: NA
d_gene: NA
j_gene: TRBJ1-5
CDR3aa: CSARALGGNQPQHF
CDR3nt: TGCAGTGCTAGGGCCTTGGGGGGGAATCAGCCCCAGCATTTT

v_gene: TRBV2
abundance: many
d_gene: NA
j_gene: TRBJ1-6
CDR3aa: CASSTTDDYYNSPLHF
CDR3nt: TGTGCCAGCAGTACGACAGACGACTACTATAATTCACCCCTCCACTTT

v_gene: TRBV7-9
abundance: many
d_gene: NA
j_gene: TRBJ2-3
CDR3aa: CASSLNQLTGRSTDTQYF
CDR3nt: TGTGCCAGCAGCCTAAACCAACTGACAGGGAGGAGCACAGATACGCAGTATTTT

v_gene: TRBV3-1
abundance: NA
d_gene: NA
j_gene: TRBJ2-7
CDR3aa: CASSDTGTPLYEQYF
CDR3nt: TGTGCCAGCAGCGACACCGGGACCCCTCTTTACGAGCAGTACTTC

v_gene: TRBV29-1
abundance: many
d_gene: NA
j_gene: TRBJ2-5
CDR3aa: CSVEGSPQETQYF
CDR3nt: TGCAGCGTTGAAGGATCGCCCCAAGAGACCCAGTACTTC

v_gene: TRBV3-1
abundance: many
d_gene: NA
j_gene: TRBJ2-5
CDR3aa: CASSLNREQETQYF
CDR3nt: TGTGCCAGCAGCCTAAACAGGGAACAAGAGACCCAGTACTTC

v_gene: TRBV25-1
abundance: many
d_gene: TRBD2
j_gene: TRBJ2-1
CDR3aa: CASSASSSGGKGNEQFF
CDR3nt: TGTGCCAGCAGTGCTTCATCGAGCGGGGGGAAAGGGAATGAGCAGTTCTTC

v_gene: TRBV13
abundance: few
d_gene: NA
j_gene: TRBJ1-6
CDR3aa: CASSLSRTEYNSPLHF
CDR3nt: TGTGCCAGCAGCTTATCCCGGACGGAATATAATTCACCCCTCCACTTT

v_gene: TRBV27
abundance: many
d_gene: NA
j_gene: TRBJ2-2
CDR3aa: CASSSGTPGELFF
CDR3nt: TGTGCCAGCAGTTCCGGTACCCCCGGGGAGCTGTTTTTT

v_gene: TRBV9
abundance: NA
d_gene: TRBD1
j_gene: TRBJ2-7
CDR3aa: CASSPGDRGQGEQYF
CDR3nt: TGTGCCAGCAGCCCAGGGGACAGGGGGCAGGGCGAGCAGTACTTC

v_gene: TRBV4-2
abundance: few
d_gene: TRBD2
j_gene: TRBJ2-4
CDR3aa: CASRLAGQAKNIKYF
CDR3nt: TGTGCCAGCAGGCTAGCGGGCCAAGCCAAAAACATTAAGTACTTC

v_gene: TRBV19
abundance: NA
d_gene: NA
j_gene: TRBJ2-2
CDR3aa: CASSKSPGELFF
CDR3nt: TGTGCCAGTAGTAAGAGCCCCGGGGAGCTGTTTTTT

v_gene: TRBV3-1
abundance: many
d_gene: NA
j_gene: TRBJ1-1
CDR3aa: CASSFTGTVNTEAFF
CDR3nt: TGTGCCAGCAGCTTCACCGGGACGGTGAACACTGAAGCTTTCTTT

v_gene: TRBV24-1
abundance: few
d_gene: TRBD2
j_gene: TRBJ2-2
CDR3aa: CATSDSSGRAVGELFF
CDR3nt: TGTGCCACCAGTGATTCTAGCGGGAGGGCCGTCGGGGAGCTGTTTTTT

v_gene: TRBV6-1
abundance: NA
d_gene: NA
j_gene: TRBJ2-5
CDR3aa: CASSTPKGTQETQYF
CDR3nt: TGTGCCAGCAGTACCCCCAAGGGCACTCAAGAGACCCAGTACTTC

v_gene: TRBV15
abundance: NA
d_gene: TRBD1
j_gene: TRBJ1-4
CDR3aa: CATSTTRDSSTNEKLFF
CDR3nt: TGTGCCACCAGCACAACTAGGGACAGCTCAACTAATGAAAAACTGTTTTTT

v_gene: TRBV7-9
abundance: few
d_gene: TRBD1
j_gene: TRBJ2-7
CDR3aa: CASSFAGGSTFYEQYF
CDR3nt: TGTGCCAGCAGCTTTGCAGGGGGTTCCACTTTCTACGAGCAGTACTTC

v_gene: TRBV5-6
abundance: many
d_gene: NA
j_gene: TRBJ1-2
CDR3aa: CASSLWDRPYGYTF
CDR3nt: TGTGCCAGCAGCTTGTGGGATCGCCCGTATGGCTACACCTTC

v_gene: TRBV12-5
abundance: few
d_gene: NA
j_gene: TRBJ1-2
CDR3aa: CASGLTSAYTF
CDR3nt: TGTGCTAGTGGTTTGACCTCCGCCTACACCTTC